This TCR beta chain originates from a study of T-cell reconstitution after alpha-beta-depleted transplantation in children. Study results and caveats: After one year, T-cell counts and TCRbeta diversity mostly came from new T cells.

CDR3 length: 14 amino acids. Deletions cut 1 base from V and 5 bases from J, with 12 bases between. This clonotype was recorded at least ten times. The antigen remains undetermined. Preparation of the TCRbeta library was carried out with unique molecular identifiers. Each CDR3 protein is one row after TCRdb ran MiXCR on the PCR reads. The sample gives about 200,000 distinct CDR3 sequences, approximately 7% of which show up once; around 5% is in the top ten. The rearrangement links TRBV12-3 or TRBV12-4 to TRBJ2-7; tentatively, D is TRBD1 (5 bases). The sequenced sample was PBMCs, obtained before TCRalphabeta/CD19-depleted stem cell transplant. The receptor's source is a boy aged 2-9 years with acute lymphoblastic leukemia, due to receive a stem cell transplant. CDR3 in amino acids: CASSLGGRADEQYF. The CDR3 region has the DNA TGTGCCAGCAGTTTAGGGGGCAGGGCCGACGAGCAGTACTTC.